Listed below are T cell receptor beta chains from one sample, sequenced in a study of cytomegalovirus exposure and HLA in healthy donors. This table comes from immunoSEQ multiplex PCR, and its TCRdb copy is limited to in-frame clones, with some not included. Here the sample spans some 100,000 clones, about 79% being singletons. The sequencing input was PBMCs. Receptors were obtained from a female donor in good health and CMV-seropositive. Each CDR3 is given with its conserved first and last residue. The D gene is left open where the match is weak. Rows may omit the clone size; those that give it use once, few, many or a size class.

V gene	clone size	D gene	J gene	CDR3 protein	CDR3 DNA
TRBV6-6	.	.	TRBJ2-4	CASLAKNSQYF	TGTGCGTCACTAGCCAAAAACAGTCAGTACTTC
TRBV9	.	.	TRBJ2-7	CASSVAVGGEQYF	TGTGCCAGCAGCGTAGCGGTCGGCGGCGAGCAGTACTTC
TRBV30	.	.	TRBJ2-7	CAWSVSWARGSEQYF	TGTGCCTGGAGTGTATCTTGGGCCAGGGGCTCCGAGCAGTACTTC
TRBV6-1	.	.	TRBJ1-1	CATQGVLTEAFF	TGTGCAACACAGGGCGTATTGACTGAAGCTTTCTTT
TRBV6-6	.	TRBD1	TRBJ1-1	CASTKGTGAYEAFF	TGTGCCAGCACCAAAGGGACAGGGGCTTATGAAGCTTTCTTT
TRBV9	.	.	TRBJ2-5	CANSVGGARGTQYF	TGTGCCAACAGCGTAGGAGGAGCGCGAGGGACCCAGTACTTC
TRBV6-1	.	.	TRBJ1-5	CASNRRAADNQPQHF	TGTGCCAGCAATCGTCGAGCGGCTGACAATCAGCCCCAGCATTTT
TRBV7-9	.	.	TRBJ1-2	CASSSPTGSNYGYTF	TGTGCCAGCAGCTCCCCGACAGGATCGAACTATGGCTACACCTTC
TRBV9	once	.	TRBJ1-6	CASGIADNSPLHF	TGTGCCAGCGGTATAGCCGATAATTCACCCCTCCACTTT
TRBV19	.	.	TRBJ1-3	CASSPGVGNTIYF	TGTGCCAGTAGTCCAGGGGTTGGAAACACCATATATTTT
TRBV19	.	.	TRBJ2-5	CASSRRGLGETQYF	TGTGCCAGTAGCAGGAGGGGCCTGGGGGAGACCCAGTACTTC
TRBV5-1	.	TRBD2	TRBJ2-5	CASSPLGEAGLQETQYF	TGCGCCAGCAGCCCCCTTGGGGAAGCGGGGTTACAAGAGACCCAGTACTTC
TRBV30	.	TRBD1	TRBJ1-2	CAWYRGRFTYGYTF	TGTGCCTGGTACAGGGGACGTTTCACCTATGGCTACACCTTC
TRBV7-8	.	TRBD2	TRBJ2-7	CASSLAGGSYNEQYF	TGTGCCAGCAGCTTAGCGGGCGGGAGTTACAACGAGCAGTACTTC
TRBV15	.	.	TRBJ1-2	CATSPGDYYGYTF	TGTGCCACATCCCCAGGCGATTACTATGGCTACACCTTC
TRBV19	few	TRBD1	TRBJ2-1	CASSMGQGTNEQFF	TGTGCCAGTAGTATGGGACAGGGAACTAATGAGCAGTTCTTC
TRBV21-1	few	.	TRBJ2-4	CASSRRTGDTVPLAKNIQYF	TGTGCCAGCAGCAGACGGACAGGGGATACTGTCCCGCTAGCCAAAAACATTCAGTACTTC
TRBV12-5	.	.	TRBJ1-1	CASVEAVRNTEAFF	TGTGCTAGTGTTGAGGCAGTGCGGAACACTGAAGCTTTCTTT
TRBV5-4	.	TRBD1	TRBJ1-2	CASKKRGTAVGGYTF	TGTGCCAGCAAAAAGAGGGGGACAGCCGTTGGGGGCTACACCTTC
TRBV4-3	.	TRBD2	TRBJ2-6	CASSQDSSSGGGANVLTF	TGCGCCAGCAGCCAAGATAGTTCTAGCGGGGGTGGGGCCAACGTCCTGACTTTC
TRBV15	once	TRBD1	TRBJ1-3	CATSRTGTGRAGNTIYF	TGTGCCACCAGCAGGACGGGGACAGGGAGAGCTGGAAACACCATATATTTT
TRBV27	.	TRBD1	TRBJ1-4	CASSVHRGGKLFF	TGTGCCAGCAGTGTACACAGGGGGGGAAAACTGTTTTTT
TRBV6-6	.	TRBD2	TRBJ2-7	CASSTQPGGEQYF	TGTGCCAGCAGCACTCAACCGGGGGGGGAGCAGTACTTC
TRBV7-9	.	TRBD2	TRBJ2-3	CSSSLGTSGLTDTQYF	TGTTCCAGCAGCCTAGGGACTAGCGGCCTCACAGATACGCAGTATTTT
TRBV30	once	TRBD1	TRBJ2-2	CAWGTGRGTGELFF	TGTGCCTGGGGGACAGGGCGCGGCACCGGGGAGCTGTTTTTT
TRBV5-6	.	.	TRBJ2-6	CASRATGLSGANGLTF	TGTGCCAGCAGAGCGACAGGCCTCTCTGGGGCCAACGGCCTGACTTTC
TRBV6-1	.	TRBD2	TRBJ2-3	CASSEWTSDTDTQYF	TGTGCCAGCAGTGAATGGACTAGCGACACAGATACGCAGTATTTT
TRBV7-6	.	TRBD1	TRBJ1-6	CASSLGTTGENSPLHF	TGTGCCAGCAGCTTAGGGACCACAGGGGAAAATTCACCCCTCCACTTT
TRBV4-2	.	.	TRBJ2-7	CASSQGGDSYEQYF	TGTGCCAGCAGCCAAGGGGGGGACAGCTACGAGCAGTACTTC
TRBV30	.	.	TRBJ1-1	CAWGGNTEAFF	TGTGCCTGGGGAGGGAACACTGAAGCTTTCTTT
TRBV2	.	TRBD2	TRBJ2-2	CASSMWGGKNTGELFF	TGTGCCAGCAGCATGTGGGGGGGGAAAAACACCGGGGAGCTGTTTTTT
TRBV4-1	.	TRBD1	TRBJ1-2	CASSPRDRGLRGYTF	TGCGCCAGCAGCCCTCGGGACAGGGGGCTTCGTGGCTACACCTTC
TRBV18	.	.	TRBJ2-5	CASSPSQGETQYF	TGTGCCAGCTCACCATCTCAGGGCGAGACCCAGTACTTC
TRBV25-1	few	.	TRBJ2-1	CASSALIPYNEQFF	TGTGCCAGCAGTGCCCTTATCCCCTACAATGAGCAGTTCTTC
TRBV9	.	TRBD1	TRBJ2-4	CASSAQGDQAKNSQYF	TGTGCCAGCAGCGCACAGGGGGATCAGGCCAAAAACAGTCAGTACTTC
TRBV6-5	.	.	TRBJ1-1	CASSYSGGMNTEAFF	TGTGCCAGCAGTTACTCTGGCGGTATGAACACTGAAGCTTTCTTT
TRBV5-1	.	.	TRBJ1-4	CASSREAANEKLFF	TGCGCCAGCAGCCGGGAGGCGGCTAATGAAAAACTGTTTTTT
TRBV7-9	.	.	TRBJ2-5	CASSSRQSQETQYF	TGTGCCAGCAGCTCGAGACAGAGCCAAGAGACCCAGTACTTC
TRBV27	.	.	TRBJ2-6	CASSHWTAGANGLTF	TGTGCCAGCAGTCATTGGACGGCAGGGGCCAACGGCCTGACTTTC